The 2 T cell receptor beta chains in this list originate from one sample, sequenced in a study of cytomegalovirus exposure and HLA in healthy donors. It was with 60 Vbeta and 13 Jbeta primers that the PCR ran. The table came from immunoSEQ multiplex PCR; TCRdb's copy has only in-frame clones and leaves some out. The profile covers about 98,000 clones, with under 80% appearing a single time and 1.5% to 2% taken by the ten largest. Sequenced input: PBMCs. All receptors come from a male donor in good health and CMV-seronegative.

V gene TRBV7-8 combines with J gene TRBJ2-7; no reliable D call. This CDR3 spans 19 amino acids. Trimming shortened V by 5 bases and J by 3 bases, and 29 bases separated the two germline ends. Germline CDR1 is SGHVS and CDR2 is FQNEAQ. CDR3 in DNA: TGTGCCAGCAGCCGGTTTCGGTCGGCAGGTAACCCACTCTTCTACGAGCAGTACTTC. Protein product: CASSRFRSAGNPLFYEQYF.

The J gene is TRBJ2-1, the V gene TRBV7-9, with 9 bases lining up with TRBD2. The germline gives CDR1 SEHNR, CDR2 FQNEAQ (reference sequence). After removal of 4 bases from V and 8 bases from J, the junction contained 6 bases not matched to a gene. The CDR3 covers 14 residues. The CDR3 sequence is CASSSMGGRDEQFF. Here the CDR3 DNA reads TGTGCCAGCAGCTCTATGGGCGGGAGGGATGAGCAGTTCTTC.